Listed here are 8 T cell receptor beta chains from one sample, sequenced in a study of blood T cell repertoires in COVID-19. Sequenced by immunoSEQ multiplex PCR; TCRdb stores in-frame clones only, minus some. The table includes about 170,000 clones, approximately 95% detected once. The sample consisted of peripheral blood. All receptors derive from a woman aged 45 to 65 with acute or convalescent COVID-19.

The chain recombines TRBV2 with TRBJ1-1; no firm D call. CDR1 is SNHLY, CDR2 FYNNEI, per germline. The CDR3 extends over 10 amino acids. The V end was cut by 8 bases, the J end by 7 bases, with 8 bases between. CDR3 nucleotide sequence: TGTGCCAGCGACAAGTATGAAGCTTTCTTT. Its translation: CASDKYEAFF.

The chain joins TRBV7-7 to TRBJ2-1; 12 bases agree with TRBD2. Looked up from germline, CDR1 is SSHAT and CDR2 is FNYEAQ (reference sequence). V shed 5 bases and J 6 bases; nucleotides not matched to a gene: 5. The CDR3 is 15 amino acids. CDR3 loop: CASSPALAGGNEQFF. The CDR3 DNA reads as TGTGCCAGCAGCCCTGCACTAGCGGGGGGCAATGAGCAGTTCTTC.

This clone was seen once. The chain recombines TRBV6-1 with TRBJ1-5, with D maybe TRBD1 (5 bases). This CDR3 has 17 residues. V gave up 1 base and J gave up 0 bases, with 13 bases separating them. Germline lookup yields CDR1 MNHNS and CDR2 SASEGT. The chain's CDR3 is CASSEVPGLGSNQPQHF. The CDR3 nucleotides read TGTGCCAGCAGTGAAGTCCCGGGACTTGGTAGCAATCAGCCCCAGCATTTT.

The rearrangement links TRBV12-5 to TRBJ2-1, with TRBD2 matching over 7 bases. V shed 6 bases, J shed 7 bases, and the junction held 9 bases outside the gene matches. The CDR3 spans 14 residues. CDR1 is LGHNT, CDR2 FRNRAP, per germline. CDR3 sequence reads: CASGPSGALNEQFF. The DNA of the CDR3 is TGTGCTAGTGGCCCCAGCGGGGCCCTTAATGAGCAGTTCTTC.

The chain uses TRBV7-8 and TRBJ2-2; TRBD2 matches 8 bases. This CDR3 region has 16 residues. After removal of 2 bases from V and 3 bases from J, the junction contained 5 bases not matched to a gene. In germline, CDR1 is SGHVS, CDR2 FQNEAQ. The CDR3 coding sequence is TGTGCCAGCAGCTTACGGGGGACTAGGGACACCGGGGAGCTGTTTTTT. The encoded protein is CASSLRGTRDTGELFF.

The genes are TRBV27 and TRBJ1-1, with 9 bases matching TRBD1. The CDR3 is 13 amino acids. CDR1 is MNHEY and CDR2 is SMNVEV in the germline V gene (reference sequence). V was clipped by 3 bases and J by 12 bases; unmatched bases: 8. Here the CDR3 reads CASSLVGTGLTFF. CDR3 DNA: TGTGCCAGCAGTTTGGTAGGGACAGGGTTAACTTTCTTT.

The chain is built from TRBV29-1 and TRBJ2-7; D may be TRBD1 (6 bases). V was trimmed by 2 bases and J by 0 bases, leaving 17 bases between them. The germline V gene has CDR1 SQVTM and CDR2 ANQGSEA. The CDR3 has 16 residues. CDR3 protein: CSVEQLGASSSYEQYF. The CDR3 DNA reads as TGCAGCGTTGAACAGTTGGGGGCTAGCAGCTCCTACGAGCAGTACTTC.

The chain is built from TRBV18 and TRBJ1-2; TRBD1 matches 7 bases. The CDR3 loop spans 15 amino acids. CDR1 is KGHSH and CDR2 is LQKENI in the germline V gene. The V and J ends lost 1 base and 6 bases, in that order; junction bases with no gene match: 8. The CDR3 is CASSPRQGIEDGYTF. The CDR3 DNA sequence: TGTGCCAGCTCACCACGACAGGGCATTGAGGATGGCTACACCTTC.